The 29 T cell receptor beta chains listed next were all sequenced from one sample in a study of CD8 T cells in ankylosing spondylitis. Study-level results: Characteristic of ankylosing spondylitis blood, it appeared, was a TCR beta motif comprising about eight highly homologous variants.

In TCRdb, the 5' RACE reads were re-called with MiXCR into one record per CDR3 protein. The sample has roughly 370,000 distinct CDR3 sequences; approximately 20% are singletons. Their antigens remain unidentified. The sequenced material came from blood, either unsorted or a sorted T cell fraction (not recorded which). The source is a male donor with ankylosing spondylitis.

The V call is TRBV2, the J call TRBJ2-1, with D perhaps TRBD1 or TRBD2 (5 bases each). V lost 7 bases to trimming and J lost 0 bases, with 16 bases between them. Germline loops: CDR1 SNHLY, CDR2 FYNNEI. The CDR3 has 16 amino acids. This CDR3 reads CASTQGRSSSYNEQFF. The CDR3 bases are TGTGCCAGCACCCAGGGACGGTCGAGCTCCTACAATGAGCAGTTCTTC.

In this sample, this clonotype turned up many times. The chain couples TRBV11-2 to TRBJ1-4, with TRBD1 matching over 7 bases. CDR3 length: 15 residues. Trimming removed 3 bases from V and 8 bases from J; junction bases left unmatched: 9. Per the germline V gene, CDR1 is SGHAT and CDR2 is FQNNGV. This CDR3 reads CASSLGDREVEKLFF. CDR3 DNA sequence: TGTGCCAGCAGCTTGGGCGACAGGGAAGTCGAAAAACTGTTTTTT.

The chain recombines TRBV3-1 with TRBJ1-1, with D tentatively TRBD1 (5 bases). CDR1 and CDR2 (germline): LGHDT, YNNKEL (reference sequence). The CDR3 has 15 amino acids. Trimming left V 0 bases short and J 11 bases short, with 19 bases between. CDR3: CASSQDSDNLNGAFF. DNA for the CDR3: TGTGCCAGCAGCCAAGATTCGGACAATTTAAATGGGGCTTTCTTT.

The chain joins TRBV7-2 to TRBJ2-1; weak D call: TRBD1 (6 bases). This CDR3 has 15 residues. Trimming left V 6 bases short and J 7 bases short, with 19 bases between. CDR1 is SGHTA and CDR2 is FQGNSA in the germline V gene. CDR3 residues: CASRFSRGGRNEQFF. The CDR3 nucleotides read TGTGCCAGCAGATTCTCCAGAGGGGGTCGAAATGAGCAGTTCTTC.

This clonotype was seen a few times. The chain carries TRBV4-1 and TRBJ2-6; D call uncertain. CDR1 MGHRA and CDR2 YSYEKL come from the germline V gene. With 0 bases removed from V and 1 base from J, the gap between germline ends came to 4 bases. The CDR3 runs to 15 residues. The CDR3 loop reads CASSQEASGANVLTF. DNA of the CDR3: TGCGCCAGCAGCCAAGAGGCGTCTGGGGCCAACGTCCTGACTTTC.

V gene TRBV7-3 combines with J gene TRBJ2-3, with no clear D. Trimming left V 6 bases short and J 8 bases short, with 9 bases between. CDR3 length: 11 amino acids. CDR1 SGHTA and CDR2 FQGTGA come from the germline V gene. The CDR3 sequence: CASRAPGTQYF. Here the CDR3 DNA reads TGTGCCAGCAGAGCCCCGGGTACGCAGTATTTT.

This chain links TRBV29-1 with TRBJ2-2; TRBD2 aligns across 9 bases. The CDR3 runs to 15 residues. The junction had 7 bases not matched to a gene; V was cut back by 2 bases and J by 6 bases. Looked up from germline, CDR1 is SQVTM and CDR2 is ANQGSEA. Here the CDR3 DNA reads TGCAGCGTTGAAAGAGGGCGGGAGGGCCCCGGGGAGCTGTTTTTT. This gives the protein CSVERGREGPGELFF.

The genes are TRBV4-2 and TRBJ2-1; tentatively, D is TRBD1 (6 bases). This CDR3 has 18 residues. V lost 4 bases and J 2 bases, leaving 21 bases between the germline ends. CDR1 is LGHNA, CDR2 YNFKEQ, per germline. The CDR3 nucleotides read TGTGCCAGCAGCCTAAAACACAAAACAGGGACCCCCTACAATGAGCAGTTCTTC. Translated: CASSLKHKTGTPYNEQFF.

The J gene is TRBJ2-2, the V gene TRBV11-2, with D perhaps matching TRBD1 (5 bases). The CDR3 loop spans 15 amino acids. Trimming cost V 5 bases and J 6 bases, with 16 bases left between them. Germline V lookup: CDR1 SGHAT, CDR2 FQNNGV. The DNA for the CDR3 is TGTGCCAGCAGCGGCAGCAGGGTTCCCGCCGGGGAGCTGTTTTTT. Amino acid sequence: CASSGSRVPAGELFF.

This clonotype came up a few times. The rearrangement links TRBV28 to TRBJ2-1, with D perhaps being TRBD1 or TRBD2 (5 bases each). Germline loops: CDR1 MDHEN, CDR2 SYDVKM. The CDR3 extends over 13 amino acids. V was pared by 10 bases and J by 7 bases, with 17 bases between. CDR3 DNA sequence: TGTGCCACTAGGGGCGGAGGAAGGAATGAGCAGTTCTTC. Its protein is CATRGGGRNEQFF.

The chain carries TRBV20-1 and TRBJ2-2, with 10 bases lining up with TRBD1. Trimming at V came to 1 base and at J to 4 bases, leaving 6 bases not matched to a gene. Germline V gives CDR1 DFQATT, CDR2 SNEGSKA (reference sequence). The CDR3 contains 16 residues. CDR3 nucleotide sequence: TGCAGTGCTAGAGCCGGGACAGGGGTAGGCACCGGGGAGCTGTTTTTT. Translating gives CSARAGTGVGTGELFF.

This chain links TRBV20-1 with TRBJ2-1, with TRBD2 matching over 7 bases. The CDR3 has 15 residues. The germline V gene encodes CDR1 DFQATT and CDR2 SNEGSKA (reference sequence). J gave up 4 bases and V 0 bases, and 6 bases lay outside the gene matches. The CDR3 reads CSARDRLAAYNEQFF. In nucleotides, the CDR3 is TGCAGTGCTAGAGATCGCCTAGCGGCGTACAATGAGCAGTTCTTC.

This chain uses TRBV5-1 with TRBJ1-2; D is unresolved. V was trimmed by 0 bases and J by 3 bases, leaving 9 bases between them. The CDR3 covers 14 residues. From germline, CDR1 is SGHRS and CDR2 YFSETQ. In nucleotides, the CDR3 is TGCGCCAGCAGCTTGGGCGGAAACGACTATGGCTACACCTTC. Translating it yields CASSLGGNDYGYTF.

This chain links TRBV7-9 with TRBJ2-7; D ambiguous. The V end lost 4 bases, the J end lost 3 bases, and 7 bases lay between the germline ends. The CDR3 contains 12 residues. Looked up from germline, CDR1 is SEHNR and CDR2 is FQNEAQ (reference sequence). CDR3 sequence reads: CASSSYGYEQYF. Here the CDR3 DNA reads TGTGCCAGCAGCTCCTACGGCTACGAGCAGTACTTC.

This chain links TRBV7-2 with TRBJ1-2; D is ambiguous. Deletions cut 1 base from V and 4 bases from J, with 10 bases between. Germline CDR1 reads SGHTA; CDR2 reads FQGNSA. There are 14 residues in the CDR3. Written as DNA, the CDR3 is TGTGCCAGCAGCTTAGACGGGCTTATCTATGGCTACACCTTC. The encoded protein is CASSLDGLIYGYTF.

The CDR3 DNA is TGCAGTGCCTTTTGGGGCGGGAGGGCCTACAATGAGCAGTTCTTC. This sequence encodes CSAFWGGRAYNEQFF. The chain has TRBV20-1 and TRBJ2-1; 9 nucleotides match TRBD2. From germline, CDR1 is DFQATT and CDR2 SNEGSKA (reference sequence). V lost 6 bases to trimming and J lost 2 bases; unmatched junction nucleotides: 8. The CDR3 contains 15 residues.

Concerning this clonotype: Relative to the germline gene, one junction end is altered; a read error may explain this. This chain links TRBV18 with TRBJ1-4; TRBD1 is a possible D gene (6 bases). The CDR3 extends over 16 amino acids. Germline lookup yields CDR1 KGHSH and CDR2 LQKENI. CDR3 nucleotide sequence: TGTGCCAGTTCACCAGGATCTAGGACAGCAAATGAAAAACTGTTTTTT. Residues: CASSPGSRTANEKLFF.

This clonotype was observed at least ten times. The chain joins TRBV7-2 to TRBJ2-1; D is perhaps TRBD2 (5 bases). Trimming cost V 4 bases and J 4 bases, with 14 bases left between them. The CDR3 totals 15 residues. The V gene's germline CDR1 is SGHTA and CDR2 FQGNSA. The chain's CDR3 is CASSYTGSQYNEQFF. The DNA of the CDR3 is TGTGCCAGCAGCTACACGGGGAGTCAGTACAATGAGCAGTTCTTC. Filled out from reference TRBV7-2 and TRBJ2-1, the complete variable domain reads GAGVSQSPSNKVTEKGKDVELRCDPISGHTALYWYRQSLGQGLEFLIYFQGNSAPDKSGLPSDRFSAERTGGSVSTLTIQRTQQEDSAVYLCASSYTGSQYNEQFFGPGTRLTVL.

This clonotype was counted a few times. The chain joins TRBV6-5 to TRBJ2-1, with unresolved D. V dropped 0 bases and J dropped 6 bases, with 12 bases sitting between them. This CDR3 is built from 15 residues. Germline V gene lookup returns CDR1 MNHEY and CDR2 SVGAGI. CDR3: CASSYSRARLNEQFF. The DNA of the CDR3 is TGTGCCAGCAGTTACTCTCGGGCTAGGCTCAATGAGCAGTTCTTC.

This clonotype was seen a few times. The chain carries TRBV20-1 and TRBJ2-5; weak D call: TRBD1 (7 bases). Germline V gene sequence: CDR1 DFQATT, CDR2 SNEGSKA (reference sequence). This CDR3 has 14 amino acids. Trimming removed 1 base from V and 4 bases from J, with 13 bases in between. Here the CDR3 DNA reads TGCAGTGCTAGAGGGCAGGGGGGTGCAGAGACCCAGTACTTC. Translated: CSARGQGGAETQYF.

V and J are TRBV7-8 and TRBJ1-5; D might be TRBD1 (6 bases). Per the germline V gene, CDR1 is SGHVS and CDR2 is FQNEAQ. The CDR3 has 16 amino acids. The V end lost 5 bases, the J end lost 6 bases, and 20 bases lay between the germline ends. This CDR3 is CASSAGGQGITQPQHF. The CDR3 DNA is TGTGCCAGCAGCGCAGGAGGGCAGGGGATAACTCAGCCCCAGCATTTT.

This clonotype has more than one count but fewer than ten. The rearrangement uses TRBV28 and TRBJ2-7, with D uncertain. Trimming left V 6 bases short and J 1 base short, with 7 bases between. CDR1 is MDHEN and CDR2 is SYDVKM in the germline V gene. The CDR3 loop spans 12 amino acids. In nucleotides, the CDR3 is TGTGCCAGCAGAAACGGGTCCTACGAGCAGTACTTC. It codes for CASRNGSYEQYF.

The chain employs TRBV12-5 and TRBJ2-1; D possibly corresponds to TRBD1 (6 bases). Between the trimmed V and J ends, which lost 6 bases and 4 bases, there was a span of 10 bases. The CDR3 is made up of 13 amino acids. Germline V CDR1 and CDR2: LGHNT, FRNRAP. Written as DNA, the CDR3 is TGTGCTAGTGGGCCTACAGGGTACAATGAGCAGTTCTTC. This sequence encodes CASGPTGYNEQFF.

The chain combines TRBV29-1 with TRBJ2-3, with D perhaps matching TRBD1 (6 bases). CDR1 is SQVTM, CDR2 ANQGSEA, per germline. This CDR3 comprises 13 residues. V dropped 6 bases and J dropped 4 bases, with 14 bases sitting between them. The CDR3 spells CSVLGGTPDTQYF. The CDR3, as DNA: TGCAGCGTCCTAGGGGGAACGCCAGATACGCAGTATTTT.

In its sample, this clonotype was seen a few times. The chain is built from TRBV13 and TRBJ1-1; D is unresolved. The CDR3 is 13 residues long. Germline V gives CDR1 PRHDT, CDR2 FYEKMQ (reference sequence). Trimming took off 4 bases at V and 4 bases at J, with 10 bases between the two ends. The CDR3 loop reads CASSSRVTTEAFF. For the CDR3, the DNA is TGTGCCAGCAGCTCCCGGGTCACCACTGAAGCTTTCTTT.

This chain links TRBV10-2 with TRBJ2-1; D call uncertain. This CDR3 spans 13 amino acids. V lost 3 bases and J lost 8, with 11 bases in between. Looked up from germline, CDR1 is WSHSY and CDR2 is SAAADI. The CDR3 reads CASSDDSPHEQFF. CDR3 nucleotide sequence: TGCGCCAGCAGTGATGATAGCCCCCATGAGCAGTTCTTC.

The sample holds many counts of this clonotype. The chain combines TRBV12-3 or TRBV12-4 with TRBJ1-2, with D perhaps TRBD1 (5 bases). The CDR3 sequence is 14 residues long. Deletions cut 3 bases from V and 3 bases from J, with 11 bases between. The CDR3, as DNA: TGTGCCAGCAGTTTCCAGGGAACTGACTATGGCTACACCTTC. It is translated as CASSFQGTDYGYTF.

This clonotype has ten or more counts. This chain joins TRBV20-1 and TRBJ2-7; TRBD2 is a possible D gene (7 bases). V was trimmed by 1 base and J by 2 bases, leaving 21 bases between them. Germline lookup yields CDR1 DFQATT and CDR2 SNEGSKA (reference sequence). The CDR3 has 17 residues. The CDR3 sequence: CSARAPGGQLSTYEQYF. Written as DNA, the CDR3 is TGCAGTGCTAGAGCTCCGGGGGGACAACTCTCGACCTACGAGCAGTACTTC.

A few counts support this clonotype. The rearrangement joins TRBV29-1 to TRBJ2-2, with D perhaps assigned TRBD1 or TRBD2 (8 bases each). The CDR3 contains 17 residues. V lost 4 bases and J lost 1, with 19 bases in between. The germline gives CDR1 SQVTM, CDR2 ANQGSEA. DNA for the CDR3: TGCAGCGTTGGGACAGGGAAGACTAGCGAGAACACCGGGGAGCTGTTTTTT. Protein product: CSVGTGKTSENTGELFF.